This paragraph reports one T cell receptor (beta chain). Produced via immunoSEQ multiplex PCR; TCRdb's table is partial and in-frame only. The sample records around 400,000 clones, over 80% being singletons. Per the germline V gene, CDR1 is SGHRS and CDR2 is YFSETQ. J was trimmed by 6 bases and V by 4 bases; bases with no gene match: 8. The CDR3 contains 14 residues. The sample originates from a study of blood T cell repertoires in COVID-19. On the study more broadly: Samples of COVID-19 (acute and convalescent) were obtained from the United States, Italy and Spain. T cells, B-cell-depleted T cells, or PBMCs supplied cDNA or gDNA.

This chain links TRBV5-1 with TRBJ1-2; 8 nucleotides line up with TRBD1. The clonotype originates from a woman in her 50s who had recovered from COVID-19. Sequenced input: PBMCs or T cells enriched from blood (not recorded which). CDR3 in amino acids: CASSPGQGDDGYTF. CDR3 coding DNA: TGCGCCAGCAGCCCAGGACAGGGCGATGATGGCTACACCTTC.